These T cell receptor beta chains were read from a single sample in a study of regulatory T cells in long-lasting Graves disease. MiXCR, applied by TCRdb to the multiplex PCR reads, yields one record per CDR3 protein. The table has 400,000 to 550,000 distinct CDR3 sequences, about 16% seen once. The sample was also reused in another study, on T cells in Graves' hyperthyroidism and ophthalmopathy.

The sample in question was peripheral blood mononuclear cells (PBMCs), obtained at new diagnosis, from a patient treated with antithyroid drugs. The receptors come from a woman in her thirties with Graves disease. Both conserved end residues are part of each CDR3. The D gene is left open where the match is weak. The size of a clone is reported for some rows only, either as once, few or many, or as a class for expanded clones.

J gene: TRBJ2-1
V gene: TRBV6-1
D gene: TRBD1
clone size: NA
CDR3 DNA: TGTGCCAGCAGTCCAAGGGGACAGGGCCGATACAATGAGCAGTTCTTC
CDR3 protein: CASSPRGQGRYNEQFF

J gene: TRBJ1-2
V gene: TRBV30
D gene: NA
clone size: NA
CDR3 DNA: TGTGCCTGGAGTTTCCGAGGTCTAACTGGCTACACCTTC
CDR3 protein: CAWSFRGLTGYTF

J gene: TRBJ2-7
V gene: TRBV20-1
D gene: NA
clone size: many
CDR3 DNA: TGCAGTGCTAGCCCCATACGGGGCGAGCAGTACTTC
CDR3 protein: CSASPIRGEQYF

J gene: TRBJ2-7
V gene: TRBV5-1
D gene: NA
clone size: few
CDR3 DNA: TGCGCCAGCAGCTTGGGTGAATTCCCGGGCGAGCAGTACTTC
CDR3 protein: CASSLGEFPGEQYF

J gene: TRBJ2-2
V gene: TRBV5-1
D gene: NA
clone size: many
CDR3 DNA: TGCGCCAGCAGCAGTACAGGGCCGAACACCGGGGAGCTGTTTTTT
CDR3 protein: CASSSTGPNTGELFF

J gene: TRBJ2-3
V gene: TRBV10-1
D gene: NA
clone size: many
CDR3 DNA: TGCGCCAGCAGTGAGTCGATGATTGTAGCGGCCCAACGGGGGACAGATACGCAGTATTTT
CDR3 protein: CASSESMIVAAQRGTDTQYF

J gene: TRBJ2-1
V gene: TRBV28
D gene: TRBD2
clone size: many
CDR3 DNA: TGTGCCAGCAGTCCCAGACTAGCGGGAGGTCAATTCTTC
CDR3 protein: CASSPRLAGGQFF

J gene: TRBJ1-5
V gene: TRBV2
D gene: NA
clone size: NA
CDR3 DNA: TGTGCCAGCAGCTGTCATCAGCCCCAGCATTTT
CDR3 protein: CASSCHQPQHF

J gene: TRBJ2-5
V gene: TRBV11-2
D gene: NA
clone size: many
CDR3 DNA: TGTGCCAGCAGCTCAGTCCGGGGGAAAGAGACCCAGTACTTC
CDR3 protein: CASSSVRGKETQYF

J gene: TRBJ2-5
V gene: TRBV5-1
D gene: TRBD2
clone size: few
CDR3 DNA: TGCGCCAGCAGCTTGGAGGAGAGACTAGCGGGAGGGCCGGAGACCCAGTACTTC
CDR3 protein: CASSLEERLAGGPETQYF

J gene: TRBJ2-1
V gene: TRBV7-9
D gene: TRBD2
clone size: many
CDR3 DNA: TGTGCCAGCAGCCCCCTAGGACAGCCGGGACTAGCGGGAGAGGGGCAGTTCTTC
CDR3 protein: CASSPLGQPGLAGEGQFF

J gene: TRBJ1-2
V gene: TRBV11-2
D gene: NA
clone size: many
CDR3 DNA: TGTGCCAGCAGCTTAGAAGGAGTCATGGGCGATGGCTACACCTTC
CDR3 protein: CASSLEGVMGDGYTF

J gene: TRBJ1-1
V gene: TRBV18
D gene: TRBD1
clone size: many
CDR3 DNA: TGTGCCAGCTCACAACGGGACAGCAGTATGAACACTGAAGCTTTCTTT
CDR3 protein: CASSQRDSSMNTEAFF

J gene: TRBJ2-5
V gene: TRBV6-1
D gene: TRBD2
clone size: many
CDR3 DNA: TGTGCCAGCAGTCAGACTAGCGGGAGGTTAGAGACCCAGTACTTC
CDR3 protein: CASSQTSGRLETQYF

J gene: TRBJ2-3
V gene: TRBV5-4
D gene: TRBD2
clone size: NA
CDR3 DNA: TGTGCCAGCAGCTTGGTCTTAGCGGGATTCGATTCAAGCACAGATACGCAGTATTTT
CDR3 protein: CASSLVLAGFDSSTDTQYF

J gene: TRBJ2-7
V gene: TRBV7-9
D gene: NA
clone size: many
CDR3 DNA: TGTGCCAGCAGCTTCAGACTAGGGACCTACGAGCAGTACTTC
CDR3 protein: CASSFRLGTYEQYF

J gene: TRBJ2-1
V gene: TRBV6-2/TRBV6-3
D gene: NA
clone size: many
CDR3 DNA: TGTGCCAGCAGTCAAAGGGTGAGTGAGCAGTTCTTC
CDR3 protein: CASSQRVSEQFF

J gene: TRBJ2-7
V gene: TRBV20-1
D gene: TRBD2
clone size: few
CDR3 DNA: TGCAGTGCTCCGGACGCGGGAGGTACCTACGAGCAGTACTTC
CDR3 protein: CSAPDAGGTYEQYF

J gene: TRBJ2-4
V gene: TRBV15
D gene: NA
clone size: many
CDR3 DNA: TGTGCCACCAGCAAGAACAGGGCGGACATTCAGTACTTC
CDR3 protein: CATSKNRADIQYF

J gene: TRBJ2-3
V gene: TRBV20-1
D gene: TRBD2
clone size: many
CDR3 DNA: TGCAGTGCTAGGACTAGCGGGAGGGTGCCAGATACGCAGTATTTT
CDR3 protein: CSARTSGRVPDTQYF

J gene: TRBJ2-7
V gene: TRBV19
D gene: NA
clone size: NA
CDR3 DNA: TGTGCCAGTAGCCCTGACAGGCGCGCCTACGAGCAGTACTTC
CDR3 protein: CASSPDRRAYEQYF

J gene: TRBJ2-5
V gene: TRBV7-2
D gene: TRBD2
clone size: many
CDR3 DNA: TGTGCCAGCAGCTGGGGGATTCTAGCGGGAGGAAACCTTCAAGAGACCCAGTACTTC
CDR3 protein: CASSWGILAGGNLQETQYF

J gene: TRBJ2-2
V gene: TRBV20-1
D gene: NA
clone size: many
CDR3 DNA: TGCAGTGCTAGAGACATAAACACCGGGGAGCTGTTTTTT
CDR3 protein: CSARDINTGELFF

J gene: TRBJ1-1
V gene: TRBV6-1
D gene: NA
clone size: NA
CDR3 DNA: TGTGCCAGCAAAAATACCAGGGGTTACACTGAAGCTTTCTTT
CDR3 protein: CASKNTRGYTEAFF

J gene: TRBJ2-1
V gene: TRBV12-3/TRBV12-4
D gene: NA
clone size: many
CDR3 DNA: TGTGCCAGCAGTTCGGACTTGCAGTTCTTC
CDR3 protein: CASSSDLQFF

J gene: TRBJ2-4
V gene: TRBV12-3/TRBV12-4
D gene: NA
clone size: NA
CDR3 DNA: TGTGCCAGCAGTTTGATAAGAGCAGCCAAAAACATTCAGTACTTC
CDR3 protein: CASSLIRAAKNIQYF

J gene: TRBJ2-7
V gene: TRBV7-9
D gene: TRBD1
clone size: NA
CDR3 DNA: TGTGCCAGCAGCTACCCGGGACAGAGTCGCTACGAGCAGTACTTC
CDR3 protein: CASSYPGQSRYEQYF

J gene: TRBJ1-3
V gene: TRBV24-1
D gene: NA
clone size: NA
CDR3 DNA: TGTGCCACCAGTCGTTTGGGAAACACCATATATTTT
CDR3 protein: CATSRLGNTIYF

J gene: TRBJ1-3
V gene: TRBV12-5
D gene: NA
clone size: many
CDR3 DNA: TGTGCTAGTGGTTTGGTAGACAGCTCTGGAAACACCATATATTTT
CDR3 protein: CASGLVDSSGNTIYF

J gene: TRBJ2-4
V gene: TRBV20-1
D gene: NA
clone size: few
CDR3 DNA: TGCAGTGCTAGTAGGCAGGGGGCCAAAAACATTCAGTACTTC
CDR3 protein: CSASRQGAKNIQYF

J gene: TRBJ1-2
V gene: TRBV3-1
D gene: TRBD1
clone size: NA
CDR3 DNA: TGTGCCAGCAGCCCGGGGTGGGACAGGAGCAACTATGGCTACACCTTC
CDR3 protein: CASSPGWDRSNYGYTF

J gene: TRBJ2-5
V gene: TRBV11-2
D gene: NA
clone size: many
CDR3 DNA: TGTGCCAGCAGCTTAGTACGGCGGTCAGGCCAAGAGACCCAGTACTTC
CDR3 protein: CASSLVRRSGQETQYF

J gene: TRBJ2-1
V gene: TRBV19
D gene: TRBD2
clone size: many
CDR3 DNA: TGTGCCAGTATCGAGACCGGGACTAGCCGCAATGAGCAGTTCTTC
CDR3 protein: CASIETGTSRNEQFF

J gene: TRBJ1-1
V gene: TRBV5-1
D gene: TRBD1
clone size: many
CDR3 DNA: TGCGCCAGCAGCTCGGTCCCGGGACAGGGAATGGCCACTGAAGCTTTCTTT
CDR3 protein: CASSSVPGQGMATEAFF

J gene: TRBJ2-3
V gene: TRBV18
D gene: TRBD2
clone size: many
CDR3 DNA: TGTGCCAGCTCACCGAGCGGGAGCGGTCTGGGAGATACGCAGTATTTT
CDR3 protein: CASSPSGSGLGDTQYF

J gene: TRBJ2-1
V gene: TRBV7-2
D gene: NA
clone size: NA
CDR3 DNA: TGTGCCAGCAGCTTAGAATCAGCGATGATCTCCTACAATGAGCAGTTCTTC
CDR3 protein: CASSLESAMISYNEQFF

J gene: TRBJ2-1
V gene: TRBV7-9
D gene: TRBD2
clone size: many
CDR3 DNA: TGTGCCAGCAGCTCCGCCGGGACTAGCGGGGATTACAATGAGCAGTTCTTC
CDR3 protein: CASSSAGTSGDYNEQFF

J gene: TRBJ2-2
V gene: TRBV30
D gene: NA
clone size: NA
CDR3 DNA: TGTGCCTGGAGTAGGCTGGTCGTGACCGGGGAGCTGTTTTTT
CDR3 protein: CAWSRLVVTGELFF

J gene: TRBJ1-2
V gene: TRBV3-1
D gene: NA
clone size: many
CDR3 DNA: TGTGCCAGCAGCCCGGGCAGGGGCCCCTATGGCTACACCTTC
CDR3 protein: CASSPGRGPYGYTF

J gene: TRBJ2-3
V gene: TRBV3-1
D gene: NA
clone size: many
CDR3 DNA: TGTGCCAGCAGCCTATCGGCTAGCCCAGATACGCAGTATTTT
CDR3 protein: CASSLSASPDTQYF

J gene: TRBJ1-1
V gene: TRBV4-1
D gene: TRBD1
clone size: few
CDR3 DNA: TGCGCCAGCAGCCAACCGGGACAGGGCCCTGAAGCTTTCTTT
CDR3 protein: CASSQPGQGPEAFF

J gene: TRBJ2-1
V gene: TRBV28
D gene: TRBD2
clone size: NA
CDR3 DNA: TGTGCCAGCAGTTTATCTAAACTGCCGGGACTAGCGGGAGGAAATGAGCAGTTCTTC
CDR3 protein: CASSLSKLPGLAGGNEQFF

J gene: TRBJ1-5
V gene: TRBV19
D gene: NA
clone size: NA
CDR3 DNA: TGTGCCAGTAGCTCCTGGGACGGGAAGTTCGATCAGCCCCAGCATTTT
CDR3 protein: CASSSWDGKFDQPQHF

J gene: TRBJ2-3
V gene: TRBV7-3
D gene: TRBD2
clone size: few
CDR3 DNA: TGTGCCAGCAGCTTATCACTAGCGGGAGAAGATACGCAGTATTTT
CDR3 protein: CASSLSLAGEDTQYF

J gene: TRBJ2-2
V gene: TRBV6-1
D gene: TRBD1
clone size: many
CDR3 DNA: TGTGCCAGCAGTACCGGGACAGGGAACACCGGGGAGCTGTTTTTT
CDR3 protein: CASSTGTGNTGELFF

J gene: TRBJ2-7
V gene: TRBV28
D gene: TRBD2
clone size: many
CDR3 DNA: TGTGCCAGCAGTTTGCTAGCGGGAGGTATCTACGAGCAGTACTTC
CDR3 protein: CASSLLAGGIYEQYF

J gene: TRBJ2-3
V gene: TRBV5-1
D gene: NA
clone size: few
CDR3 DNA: TGCGCCAGCAGCTTGGGGATGCTTACAGATACGCAGTATTTT
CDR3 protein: CASSLGMLTDTQYF

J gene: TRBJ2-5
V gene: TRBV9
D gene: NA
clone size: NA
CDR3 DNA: TGTGCCAGCAGCGCGGCGGGGTTCCAAGAGACCCAGTACTTC
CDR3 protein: CASSAAGFQETQYF

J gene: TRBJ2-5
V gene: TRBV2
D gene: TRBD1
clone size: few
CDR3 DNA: TGTGCCAGCAGTGAGCAGACAGGGCTCGAGACCCAGTACTTC
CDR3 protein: CASSEQTGLETQYF

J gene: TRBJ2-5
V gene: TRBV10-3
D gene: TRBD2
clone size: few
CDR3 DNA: TGTGCCATCCAACTAGCGGCCCAAGAGACCCAGTACTTC
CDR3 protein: CAIQLAAQETQYF